The present T cell receptor (beta chain) was sequenced within a study of response to subunit inactivated influenza vaccine. Deletions cut 6 bases from V and 3 bases from J, with 8 bases between. This CDR3 is 12 amino acids long. CDR1 SGHAT and CDR2 FQNNGV come from the germline V gene. This clonotype has at least ten counts. A single record per CDR3 protein comes from TCRdb applying MiXCR to the RT-PCR reads. Of some 800,000 distinct CDR3 sequences in the sample, 20% to 25% are singletons; the top ten hold roughly 10%. This TCR derives from a man in his fifties or sixties who received an inactivated influenza vaccine. The material sequenced was PBMCs from blood, taken more than 4 days after vaccination. The rearrangement uses TRBV11-2 and TRBJ1-1, with D unclear. This chain's CDR3 is CASSARYTEAFF. DNA for the CDR3: TGTGCCAGCAGTGCGCGGTACACTGAAGCTTTCTTT.